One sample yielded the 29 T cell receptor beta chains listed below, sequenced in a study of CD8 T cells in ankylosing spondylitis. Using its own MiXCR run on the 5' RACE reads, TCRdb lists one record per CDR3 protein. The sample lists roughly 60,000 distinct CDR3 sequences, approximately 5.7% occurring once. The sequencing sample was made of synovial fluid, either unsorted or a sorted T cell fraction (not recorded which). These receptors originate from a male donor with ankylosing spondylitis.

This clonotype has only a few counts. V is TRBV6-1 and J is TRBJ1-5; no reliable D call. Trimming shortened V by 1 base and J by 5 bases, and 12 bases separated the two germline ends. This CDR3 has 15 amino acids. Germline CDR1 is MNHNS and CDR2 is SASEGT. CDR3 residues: CASSEDWQRDQPQHF. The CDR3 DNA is TGTGCCAGCAGTGAAGACTGGCAGCGCGATCAGCCCCAGCATTTT.

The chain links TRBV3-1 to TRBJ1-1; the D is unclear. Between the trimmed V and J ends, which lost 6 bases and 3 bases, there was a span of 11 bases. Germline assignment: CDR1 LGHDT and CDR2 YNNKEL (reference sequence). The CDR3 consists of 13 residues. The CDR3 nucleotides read TGTGCCAGCAGGCGGCTAGGGTACACTGAAGCTTTCTTT. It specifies CASRRLGYTEAFF.

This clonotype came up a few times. Here the CDR3 DNA reads TGTGCCAGCAGCTCCACACGGCACAGGGGGCTTGGTACGCAGTATTTT. As protein: CASSSTRHRGLGTQYF. The V call is TRBV9, the J call TRBJ2-3; 9 nucleotides line up with TRBD1. CDR1 is SGDLS and CDR2 is YYNGEE in the germline V gene. The length of the CDR3 is 16 residues. The trim removed 4 bases at V and 8 bases at J, leaving 14 bases unmatched.

The CDR3 DNA reads TGCAGTGCTAGAGATCTGGGGACGGCGGGGTTCCCGAACATTCAGTACTTC. As protein: CSARDLGTAGFPNIQYF. The chain recombines TRBV20-1 with TRBJ2-4; D is perhaps TRBD2 (6 bases). CDR1 DFQATT and CDR2 SNEGSKA come from the germline V gene (reference sequence). This CDR3 contains 17 residues. The germline V and J ends were trimmed by 0 bases and 7 bases, with 22 bases remaining between them.

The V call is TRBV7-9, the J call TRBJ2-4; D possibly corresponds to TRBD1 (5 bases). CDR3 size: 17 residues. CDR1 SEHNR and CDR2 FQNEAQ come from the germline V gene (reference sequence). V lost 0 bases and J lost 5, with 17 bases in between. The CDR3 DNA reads TGTGCCAGCAGCTTAGCTTGGGCAGGGATGGGCGAAAACATTCAGTACTTC. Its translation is CASSLAWAGMGENIQYF.

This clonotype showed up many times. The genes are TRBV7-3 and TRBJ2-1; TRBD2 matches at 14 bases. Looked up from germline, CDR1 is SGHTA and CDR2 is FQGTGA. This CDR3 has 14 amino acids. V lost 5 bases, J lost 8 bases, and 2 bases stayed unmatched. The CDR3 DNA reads TGTGCCAGCAGCAGACTAGCGGGAGGGGATGAGCAGTTCTTC. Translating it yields CASSRLAGGDEQFF.

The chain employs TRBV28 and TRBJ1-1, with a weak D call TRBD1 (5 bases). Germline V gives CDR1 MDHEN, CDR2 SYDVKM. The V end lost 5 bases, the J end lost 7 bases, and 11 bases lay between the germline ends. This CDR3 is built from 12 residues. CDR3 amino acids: CASSEVRGEAFF. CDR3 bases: TGTGCCAGCAGTGAGGTAAGGGGTGAAGCTTTCTTT.

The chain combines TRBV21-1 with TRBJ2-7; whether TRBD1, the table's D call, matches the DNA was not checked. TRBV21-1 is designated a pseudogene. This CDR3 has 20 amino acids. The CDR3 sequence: CASSKKGTGYRSSSPYEQYF. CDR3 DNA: TGTGCCAGCAGCAAAAAGGGGACAGGGTACAGAAGTAGTTCCCCCTACGAGCAGTACTTC.

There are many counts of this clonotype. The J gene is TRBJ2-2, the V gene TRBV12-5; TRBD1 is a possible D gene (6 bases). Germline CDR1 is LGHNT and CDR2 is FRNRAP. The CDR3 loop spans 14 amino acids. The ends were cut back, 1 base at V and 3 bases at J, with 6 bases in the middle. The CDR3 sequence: CASGLGTDTGELFF. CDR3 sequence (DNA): TGTGCTAGTGGTTTGGGGACAGACACCGGGGAGCTGTTTTTT.

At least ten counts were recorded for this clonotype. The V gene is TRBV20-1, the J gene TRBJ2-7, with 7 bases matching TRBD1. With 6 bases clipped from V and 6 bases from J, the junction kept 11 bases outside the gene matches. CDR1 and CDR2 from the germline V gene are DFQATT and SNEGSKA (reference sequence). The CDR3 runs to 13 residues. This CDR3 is CSAQTAGGAEQYF. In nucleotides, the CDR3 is TGCAGTGCACAAACCGCAGGGGGAGCCGAGCAGTACTTC.

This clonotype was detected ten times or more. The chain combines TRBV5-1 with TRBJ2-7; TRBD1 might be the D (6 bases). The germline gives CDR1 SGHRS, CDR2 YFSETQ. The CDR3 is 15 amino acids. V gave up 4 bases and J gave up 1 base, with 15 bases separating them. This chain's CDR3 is CASSRFFDRSYEQYF. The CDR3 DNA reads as TGCGCCAGCAGCAGATTTTTTGACAGGTCCTACGAGCAGTACTTC.

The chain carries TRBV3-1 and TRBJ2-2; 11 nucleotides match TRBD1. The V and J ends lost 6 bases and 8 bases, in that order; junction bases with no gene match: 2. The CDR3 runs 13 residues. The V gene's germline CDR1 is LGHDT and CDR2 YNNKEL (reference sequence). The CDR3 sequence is CASRDRGLGELFF. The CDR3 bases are TGTGCCAGCAGGGACAGGGGGCTGGGGGAGCTGTTTTTT. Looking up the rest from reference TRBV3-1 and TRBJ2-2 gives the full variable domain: DTAVSQTPKYLVTQMGNDKSIKCEQNLGHDTMYWYKQDSKKFLKIMFSYNNKELIINETVPNRFSPKSPDKAHLNLHINSLELGDSAVYFCASRDRGLGELFFGEGSRLTVL.

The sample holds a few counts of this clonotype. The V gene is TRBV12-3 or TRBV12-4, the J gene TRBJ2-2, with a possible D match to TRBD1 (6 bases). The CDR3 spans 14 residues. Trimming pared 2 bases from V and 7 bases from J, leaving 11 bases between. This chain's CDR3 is CASSLQSGVGELFF. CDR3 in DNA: TGTGCCAGCAGTTTACAGTCAGGGGTCGGGGAGCTGTTTTTT.

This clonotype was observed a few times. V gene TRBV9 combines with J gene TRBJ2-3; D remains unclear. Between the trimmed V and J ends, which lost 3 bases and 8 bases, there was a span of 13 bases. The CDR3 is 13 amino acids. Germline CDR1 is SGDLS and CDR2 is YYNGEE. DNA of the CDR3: TGTGCCAGCAGCGCCGCAGGTGACGCTACGCAGTATTTT. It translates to CASSAAGDATQYF.

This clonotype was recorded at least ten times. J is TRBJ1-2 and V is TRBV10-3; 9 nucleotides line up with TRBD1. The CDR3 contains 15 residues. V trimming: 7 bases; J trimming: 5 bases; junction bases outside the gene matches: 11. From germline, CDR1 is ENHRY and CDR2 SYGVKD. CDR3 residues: CAITEGGTGSYGYTF. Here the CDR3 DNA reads TGTGCCATCACAGAAGGCGGGACAGGGTCTTATGGCTACACCTTC.

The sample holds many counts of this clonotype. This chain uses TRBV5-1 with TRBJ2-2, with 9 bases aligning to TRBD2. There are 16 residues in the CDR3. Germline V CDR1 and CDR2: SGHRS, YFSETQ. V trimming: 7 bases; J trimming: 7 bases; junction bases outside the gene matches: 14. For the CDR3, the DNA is TGCGCCAGCGGCGGGAACGTGCTAGCGGGAAGCGGGGAGCTGTTTTTT. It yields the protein CASGGNVLAGSGELFF. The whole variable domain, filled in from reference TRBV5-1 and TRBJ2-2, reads KAGVTQTPRYLIKTRGQQVTLSCSPISGHRSVSWYQQTPGQGLQFLFEYFSETQRNKGNFPGRFSGRQFSNSRSEMNVSTLELGDSALYLCASGGNVLAGSGELFFGEGSRLTVL.

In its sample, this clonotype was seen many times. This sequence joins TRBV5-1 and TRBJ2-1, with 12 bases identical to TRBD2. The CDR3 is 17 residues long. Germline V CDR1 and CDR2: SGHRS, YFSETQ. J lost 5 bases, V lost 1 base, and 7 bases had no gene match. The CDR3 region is CASSLRLAGGSHNEQFF. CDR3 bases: TGCGCCAGCAGCTTGCGGCTAGCGGGAGGGTCACACAATGAGCAGTTCTTC.

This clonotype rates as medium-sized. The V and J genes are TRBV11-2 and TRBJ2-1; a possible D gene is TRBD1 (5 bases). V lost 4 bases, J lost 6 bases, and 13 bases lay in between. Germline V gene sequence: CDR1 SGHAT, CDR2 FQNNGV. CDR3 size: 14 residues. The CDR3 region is CASSWGGTGNEQFF. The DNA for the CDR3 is TGTGCCAGCAGCTGGGGCGGAACTGGCAATGAGCAGTTCTTC.

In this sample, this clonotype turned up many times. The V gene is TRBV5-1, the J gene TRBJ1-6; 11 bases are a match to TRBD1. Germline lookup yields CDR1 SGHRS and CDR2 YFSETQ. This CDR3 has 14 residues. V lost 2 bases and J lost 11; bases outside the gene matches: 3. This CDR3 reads CASSFRTGGPPLHF. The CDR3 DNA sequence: TGCGCCAGCAGCTTCCGGACAGGGGGCCCACCCCTCCACTTT.

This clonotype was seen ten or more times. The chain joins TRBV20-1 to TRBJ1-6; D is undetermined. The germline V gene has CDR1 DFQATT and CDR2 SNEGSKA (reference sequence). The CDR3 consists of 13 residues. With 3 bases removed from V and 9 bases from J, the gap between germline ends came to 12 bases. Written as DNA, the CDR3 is TGCAGTGCTAGGTACAGCATTGGTTCACCCCTCCACTTT. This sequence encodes CSARYSIGSPLHF.

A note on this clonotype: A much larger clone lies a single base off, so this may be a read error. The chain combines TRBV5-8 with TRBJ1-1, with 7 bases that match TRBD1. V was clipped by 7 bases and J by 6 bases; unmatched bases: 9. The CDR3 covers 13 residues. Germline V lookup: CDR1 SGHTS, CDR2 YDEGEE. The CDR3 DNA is TGTGCCAGCCGACCAGGGGGGGGGGCTGAAGCTTTCTTT. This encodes CASRPGGGAEAFF. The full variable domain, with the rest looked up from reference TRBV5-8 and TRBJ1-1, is EAGVTQSPTHLIKTRGQQATLRCSPISGHTSVYWYQQALGLGLQFLLWYDEGEERNRGNFPPRFSGRQFPNYSSELNVNALELEDSALYLCASRPGGGAEAFFGQGTRLTVV.

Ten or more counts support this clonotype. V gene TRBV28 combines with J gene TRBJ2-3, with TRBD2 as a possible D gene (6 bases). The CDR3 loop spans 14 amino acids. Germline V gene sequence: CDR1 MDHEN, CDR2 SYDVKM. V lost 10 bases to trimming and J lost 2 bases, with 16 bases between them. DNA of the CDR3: TGTGCCACTCGGGCGGGGCCTATCACAGATACGCAGTATTTT. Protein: CATRAGPITDTQYF.

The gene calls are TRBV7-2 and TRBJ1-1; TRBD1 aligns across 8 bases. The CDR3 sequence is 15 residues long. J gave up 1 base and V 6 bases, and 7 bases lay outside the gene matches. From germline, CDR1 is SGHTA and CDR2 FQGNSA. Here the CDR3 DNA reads TGTGCCAGCAGACAGGGGGGGCAGGGGAACACTGAAGCTTTCTTT. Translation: CASRQGGQGNTEAFF.

Here the CDR3 reads CASSLIAGGNMNTEAFF. CDR3 sequence (DNA): TGTGCCAGCAGCCTCATCGCGGGGGGCAACATGAACACTGAAGCTTTCTTT. This sequence joins TRBV11-1 and TRBJ1-1; the D gene is possibly TRBD1 (6 bases). Trimming pared 5 bases from V and 0 bases from J, leaving 19 bases between. Germline CDR1 is SGHAT and CDR2 is FQDESV (reference sequence). CDR3 length: 17 residues.

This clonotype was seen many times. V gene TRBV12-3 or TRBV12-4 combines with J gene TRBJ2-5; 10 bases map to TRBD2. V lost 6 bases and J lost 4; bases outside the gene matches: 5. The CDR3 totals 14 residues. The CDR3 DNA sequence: TGTGCCAGCAGAATAGCGGGAGGAGGAGAGACCCAGTACTTC. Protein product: CASRIAGGGETQYF.

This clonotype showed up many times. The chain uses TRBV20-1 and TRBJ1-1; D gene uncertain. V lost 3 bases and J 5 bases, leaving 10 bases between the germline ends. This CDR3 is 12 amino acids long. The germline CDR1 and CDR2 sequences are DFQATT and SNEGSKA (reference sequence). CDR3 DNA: TGCAGTGCTAGTGTCTGGGAGACTGAAGCTTTCTTT. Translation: CSASVWETEAFF.

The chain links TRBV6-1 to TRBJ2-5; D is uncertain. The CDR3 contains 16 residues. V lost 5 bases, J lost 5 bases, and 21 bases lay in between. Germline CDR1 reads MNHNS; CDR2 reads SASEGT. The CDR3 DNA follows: TGTGCCAGCAGTCCCCTTGGCAGTTACACCGAGGAGACCCAGTACTTC. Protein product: CASSPLGSYTEETQYF.

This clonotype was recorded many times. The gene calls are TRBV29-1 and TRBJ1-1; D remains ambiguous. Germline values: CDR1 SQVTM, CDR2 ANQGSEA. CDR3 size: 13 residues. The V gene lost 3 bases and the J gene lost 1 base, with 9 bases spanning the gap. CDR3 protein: CSVEGAGNTEAFF. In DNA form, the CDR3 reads TGCAGCGTTGAGGGTGCGGGGAACACTGAAGCTTTCTTT.

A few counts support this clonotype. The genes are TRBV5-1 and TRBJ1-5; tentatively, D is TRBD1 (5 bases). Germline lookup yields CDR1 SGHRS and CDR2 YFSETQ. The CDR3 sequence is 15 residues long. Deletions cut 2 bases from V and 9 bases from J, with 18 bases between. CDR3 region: CASSLWDQESSPQHF. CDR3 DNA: TGCGCCAGCAGCTTATGGGACCAGGAATCATCGCCCCAGCATTTT.